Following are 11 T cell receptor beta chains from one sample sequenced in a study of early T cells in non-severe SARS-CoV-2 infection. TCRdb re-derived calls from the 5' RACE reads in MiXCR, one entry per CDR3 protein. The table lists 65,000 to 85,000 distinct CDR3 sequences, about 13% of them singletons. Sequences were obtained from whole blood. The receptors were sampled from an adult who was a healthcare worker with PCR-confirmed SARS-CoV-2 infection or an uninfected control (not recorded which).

The CDR3 DNA is TGTGCCAGCAGCCCCCTCGGGGTAGCGGGGGACCCGAACACCGGGGAGCTGTTTTTT. Its translation: CASSPLGVAGDPNTGELFF. The genes are TRBV6-5 and TRBJ2-2; 9 bases fit TRBD2. V shed 6 bases, J shed 0 bases, and the junction held 14 bases outside the gene matches. This CDR3 has 19 amino acids. CDR1 is MNHEY, CDR2 SVGAGI, per germline.

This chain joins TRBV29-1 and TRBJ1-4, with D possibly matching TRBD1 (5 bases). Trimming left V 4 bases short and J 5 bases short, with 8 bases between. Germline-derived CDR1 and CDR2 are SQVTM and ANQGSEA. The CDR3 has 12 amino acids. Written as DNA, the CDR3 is TGCAGCGTTGCCGGACAAAATGAAAAACTGTTTTTT. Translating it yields CSVAGQNEKLFF.

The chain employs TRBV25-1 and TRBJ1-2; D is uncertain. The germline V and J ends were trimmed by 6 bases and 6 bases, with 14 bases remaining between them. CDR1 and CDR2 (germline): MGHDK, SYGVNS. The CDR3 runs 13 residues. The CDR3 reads CASSGIRPDGYTF. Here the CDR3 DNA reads TGTGCCAGCAGCGGAATACGGCCGGATGGCTACACCTTC.

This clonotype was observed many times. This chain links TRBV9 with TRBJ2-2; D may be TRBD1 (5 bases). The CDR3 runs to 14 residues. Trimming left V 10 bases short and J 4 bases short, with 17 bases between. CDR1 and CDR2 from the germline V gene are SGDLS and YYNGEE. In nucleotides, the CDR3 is TGTGCCGGTTATAAGGACACCCCCACCGGGGAGCTGTTTTTT. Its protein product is CAGYKDTPTGELFF.

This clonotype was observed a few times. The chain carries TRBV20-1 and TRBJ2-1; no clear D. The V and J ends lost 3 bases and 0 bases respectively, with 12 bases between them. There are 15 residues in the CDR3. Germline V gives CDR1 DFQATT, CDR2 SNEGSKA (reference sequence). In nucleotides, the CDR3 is TGCAGTGCTAGGCCCGACGCTAGCTCCTACAATGAGCAGTTCTTC. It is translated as CSARPDASSYNEQFF.

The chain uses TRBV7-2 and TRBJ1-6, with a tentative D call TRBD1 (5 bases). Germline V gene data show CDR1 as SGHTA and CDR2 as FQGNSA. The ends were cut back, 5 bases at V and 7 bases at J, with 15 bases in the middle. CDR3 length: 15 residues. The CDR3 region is CASSAMGGLNSPLHF. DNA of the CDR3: TGTGCCAGCAGCGCTATGGGGGGTTTAAATTCACCCCTCCACTTT.

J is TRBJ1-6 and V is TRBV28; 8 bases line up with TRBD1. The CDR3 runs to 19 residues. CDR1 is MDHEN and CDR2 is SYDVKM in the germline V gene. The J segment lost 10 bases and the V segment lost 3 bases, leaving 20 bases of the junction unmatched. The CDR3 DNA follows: TGTGCCAGCAGTTTGGTGGGGTTCTTCGAGACAGGGGCGGAATCACCCCTCCACTTT. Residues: CASSLVGFFETGAESPLHF.

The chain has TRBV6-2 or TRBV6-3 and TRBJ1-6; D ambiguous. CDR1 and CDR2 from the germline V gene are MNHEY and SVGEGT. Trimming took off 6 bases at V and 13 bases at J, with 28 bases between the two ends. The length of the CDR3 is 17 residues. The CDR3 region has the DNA TGTGCCAGCAGCCCTCTGAGAATGGTAGACGCCGTTACTCCCCTCCACTTT. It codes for CASSPLRMVDAVTPLHF.

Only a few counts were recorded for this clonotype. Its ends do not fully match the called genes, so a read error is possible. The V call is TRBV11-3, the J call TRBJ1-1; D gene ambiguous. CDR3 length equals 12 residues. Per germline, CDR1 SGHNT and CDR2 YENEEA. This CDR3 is CASSGESPEVFF. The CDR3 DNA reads TGTGCCAGCAGCGGGGAGAGCCCTGAAGTTTTCTTT.

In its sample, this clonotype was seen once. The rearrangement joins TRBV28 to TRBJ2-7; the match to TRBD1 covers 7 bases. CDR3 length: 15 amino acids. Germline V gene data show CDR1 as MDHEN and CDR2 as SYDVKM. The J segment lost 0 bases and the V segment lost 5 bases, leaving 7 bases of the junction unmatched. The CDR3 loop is CASSPPGTVSYEQYF. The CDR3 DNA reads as TGTGCCAGCAGTCCTCCGGGGACAGTCTCCTACGAGCAGTACTTC.

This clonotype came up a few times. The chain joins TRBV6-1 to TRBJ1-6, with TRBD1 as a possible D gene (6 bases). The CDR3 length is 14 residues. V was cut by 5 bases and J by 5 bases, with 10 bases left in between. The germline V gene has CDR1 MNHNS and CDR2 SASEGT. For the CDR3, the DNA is TGTGCCAGCAGTAATCCAGGGGATAATTCACCCCTCCACTTT. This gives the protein CASSNPGDNSPLHF.